The source of this TCR beta chain is a study of blood T cells in healthy people across ages. Study overall: In model experiments, template switching was able to capture about one barcoded beta molecule for every two T cells that were present.

V was pared by 2 bases and J by 1 base, with 8 bases between. There are 14 residues in the CDR3. The second PCR ran roughly 7 to 12 cycles with a sample-barcoded 5' primer and J-beta primers. Each cDNA molecule received a tag from a template-switch adaptor that had 12 random nucleotides. Each CDR3 protein gets one entry after TCRdb re-called the 5' RACE reads with MiXCR. Of 700,000 to 850,000 distinct CDR3 sequences in the sample, 36% were seen once. In this sample, this clonotype turned up many times. Its antigen remains unidentified. Study results and caveats: Aged donors had fewer naive CD4+ cells and lower diversity than long-lived donors. The unknown donor CMV status may have confounded expanded clonotype changes.

Material for sequencing was blood. The chain has TRBV12-3 or TRBV12-4 and TRBJ2-5; D remains ambiguous. The clonotype comes from a man younger than 35 in good health. CDR3 sequence reads: CASSLRQAQETQYF. The CDR3 nucleotides read TGTGCCAGCAGTTTACGGCAGGCCCAAGAGACCCAGTACTTC.